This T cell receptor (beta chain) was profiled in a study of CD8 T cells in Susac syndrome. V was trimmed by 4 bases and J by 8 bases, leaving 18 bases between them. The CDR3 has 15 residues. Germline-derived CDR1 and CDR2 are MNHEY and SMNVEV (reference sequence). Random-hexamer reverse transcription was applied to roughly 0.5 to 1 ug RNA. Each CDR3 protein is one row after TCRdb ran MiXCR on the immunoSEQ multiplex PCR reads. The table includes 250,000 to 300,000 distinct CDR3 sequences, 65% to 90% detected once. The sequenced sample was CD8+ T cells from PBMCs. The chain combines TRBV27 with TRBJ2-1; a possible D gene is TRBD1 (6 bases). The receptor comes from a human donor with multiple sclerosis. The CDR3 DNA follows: TGTGCCAGCAGTTCAGGACTCGGTGGGGGCGATGAGCAGTTCTTC. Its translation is CASSSGLGGGDEQFF.